A single sample gave rise to the 8 T cell receptor beta chains below, sequenced in a study of regulatory T cells in long-lasting Graves disease. Both iRepertoire HTBI primers and Arm-PCR of CDR3 regions were used to build the TCR beta libraries. TCRdb passed the multiplex PCR reads through MiXCR, listing each CDR3 protein once. The repertoire holds around 460,000 distinct CDR3 sequences, 20% to 25% seen once, with about 12% in the top ten. Time point noted: persistent/refractory GD, antithyroid drugs over 5 years with positive TRAb. There was RNA extracted from PBMCs, and the TCR library was made from it. Sequencing used peripheral blood mononuclear cells (PBMCs), obtained when the disease was refractory, from a patient treated with antithyroid drugs. Every receptor here comes from a female donor with Graves disease.

This clonotype was seen a few times. The V gene is TRBV12-3 or TRBV12-4, the J gene TRBJ1-6; 10 bases are shared with TRBD1. The CDR3 extends over 15 amino acids. The V gene end was trimmed by 5 bases and the J gene end by 8 bases; junction bases not matched to a gene: 6. The CDR3 nucleotides read TGTGCCAGCAGTCCTCGCGGGACAGGGGATTCACCCCTCCACTTT. It is translated as CASSPRGTGDSPLHF.

This clonotype was counted between two and nine times. CDR3 residues: CASSIPLRDRRNYGYTF. The CDR3 coding sequence is TGTGCCAGTAGTATCCCCCTCCGGGACAGACGTAACTATGGCTACACCTTC. This sequence joins TRBV19 and TRBJ1-2; TRBD1 aligns across 7 bases. Trimming took 3 bases from V and 1 from J; bases not matched to a gene: 11. The CDR3 extends over 17 amino acids. CDR1 is LNHDA and CDR2 is SQIVND in the germline V gene (reference sequence).

In its sample, this clonotype was seen a few times. The chain couples TRBV28 to TRBJ1-3; no reliable D call. Trimming took off 4 bases at V and 0 bases at J, with 4 bases between the two ends. Germline lookup yields CDR1 MDHEN and CDR2 SYDVKM. The CDR3 is 13 amino acids. The CDR3 here is CASSWRSGNTIYF. In DNA form, the CDR3 reads TGTGCCAGCAGTTGGCGCTCTGGAAACACCATATATTTT.

This clonotype was seen at least ten times. The chain couples TRBV2 to TRBJ1-6; maybe TRBD1 (5 bases). The germline V gene encodes CDR1 SNHLY and CDR2 FYNNEI. The CDR3 runs to 13 residues. Trimming cost V 5 bases and J 10 bases, with 12 bases left between them. The CDR3 DNA sequence: TGTGCCAGCAGTCGCTCGGGGGACTCACCCCTCCACTTT. It specifies CASSRSGDSPLHF.

The V call is TRBV25-1, the J call TRBJ2-5; D is perhaps TRBD1 (7 bases). V lost 1 base to trimming and J lost 5 bases, with 14 bases between them. This CDR3 has 15 amino acids. Germline V gene lookup returns CDR1 MGHDK and CDR2 SYGVNS. This CDR3 reads CASSESGGMGETQYF. The CDR3 DNA is TGTGCCAGCAGTGAATCAGGGGGGATGGGGGAGACCCAGTACTTC.

The CDR3 bases are TGCGCCAGCAGCCAGGGGACAGGTTTTAATCACACCTTC. It translates to CASSQGTGFNHTF. The chain employs TRBV4-3 and TRBJ1-2, with TRBD1 matching 8 bases. V was clipped by 3 bases and J by 12 bases; unmatched bases: 9. In germline, CDR1 is LGHNA, CDR2 YSLEER. The CDR3 is 13 residues long.

The table lists this clonotype with many counts. The J gene is TRBJ2-2, the V gene TRBV28; TRBD1 is a possible D gene (6 bases). The CDR3 runs to 16 residues. CDR1 is MDHEN, CDR2 SYDVKM, per germline. Deletions cut 4 bases from V and 6 bases from J, with 18 bases between. The CDR3 reads CASSSSGTQFAGELFF. The DNA of the CDR3 is TGTGCCAGCAGTTCATCCGGGACACAGTTTGCCGGGGAGCTGTTTTTT.

The chain is built from TRBV19 and TRBJ1-1; 7 bases align to TRBD1. There are 15 residues in the CDR3. Losses at the gene ends were 7 bases for V and 8 bases for J; bases not matched to a gene: 16. The germline V gene encodes CDR1 LNHDA and CDR2 SQIVND (reference sequence). The CDR3 sequence is CASIPPRLGGQEAFF. Written as DNA, the CDR3 is TGTGCCAGTATTCCCCCCCGTCTTGGGGGACAGGAAGCTTTCTTT.